A selection of T cell receptor beta chains follows, all from one sample in a study of blood T cell repertoires in COVID-19. Using immunoSEQ multiplex PCR, the repertoire was profiled, and TCRdb retains in-frame clones only, with some absent. The sample lists about 120,000 clones; 82% were seen once. The sample was peripheral blood. The receptors were gathered from a man aged 70 or older with acute or convalescent COVID-19. Each CDR3 is given with its conserved first and last residue. D genes are given only for firm matches. The size field is filled for only some rows; it gives once, few, many or a size class.

j_gene: TRBJ2-7; v_gene: TRBV3-1/TRBV3-2; d_gene: TRBD1; abundance: NA; CDR3aa: CASSQNRGHEQYF; CDR3nt: TGTGCCAGCAGCCAAAACAGGGGTCACGAGCAGTACTTC
j_gene: TRBJ2-7; v_gene: TRBV18; d_gene: TRBD2; abundance: once; CDR3aa: CASTTSGKNEQYF; CDR3nt: TGTGCCAGCACAACTAGCGGGAAAAACGAGCAGTACTTC
j_gene: TRBJ2-4; v_gene: TRBV4-2; d_gene: NA; abundance: NA; CDR3aa: CASSQDLLPGKGNIQYF; CDR3nt: TGTGCCAGCAGCCAAGATTTGTTGCCAGGGAAAGGGAACATTCAGTACTTC
j_gene: TRBJ2-2; v_gene: TRBV6-4; d_gene: NA; abundance: few; CDR3aa: CASRRQGGNTGELFF; CDR3nt: TGTGCCAGCAGGAGACAGGGAGGGAACACCGGGGAGCTGTTTTTT
j_gene: TRBJ2-2; v_gene: TRBV24-1; d_gene: TRBD2; abundance: NA; CDR3aa: CATSDSGTSGEVSTGELFF; CDR3nt: TGTGCCACCAGTGATTCCGGGACTAGCGGGGAGGTGAGCACCGGGGAGCTGTTTTTT
j_gene: TRBJ2-7; v_gene: TRBV7-8; d_gene: TRBD1; abundance: once; CDR3aa: CASSRTGGYEQYF; CDR3nt: TGTGCCAGCAGCAGGACAGGGGGCTACGAGCAGTACTTC
j_gene: TRBJ2-7; v_gene: TRBV11-3; d_gene: TRBD2; abundance: NA; CDR3aa: CASSLDGTSSYEQYF; CDR3nt: TGTGCCAGCAGCTTAGATGGGACTAGCAGTTACGAGCAGTACTTC
j_gene: TRBJ2-1; v_gene: TRBV23-1; d_gene: TRBD2; abundance: once; CDR3aa: CASSHTPNVAGGPVSAYNEQFF; CDR3nt: TGCGCCAGCAGTCATACTCCTAACGTGGCGGGGGGGCCGGTGTCGGCCTACAATGAGCAGTTCTTC
j_gene: TRBJ2-7; v_gene: TRBV30; d_gene: NA; abundance: NA; CDR3aa: CAWSRAGQHYEQYF; CDR3nt: TGTGCCTGGAGTAGGGCAGGACAGCACTACGAGCAGTACTTC
j_gene: TRBJ2-5; v_gene: TRBV3-1/TRBV3-2; d_gene: NA; abundance: NA; CDR3aa: CASSQDRQTQYF; CDR3nt: TGTGCCAGCAGCCAAGACAGGCAGACCCAGTACTTC
j_gene: TRBJ1-1; v_gene: TRBV3-1/TRBV3-2; d_gene: NA; abundance: few; CDR3aa: CASSQDVLNTEAFF; CDR3nt: TGTGCCAGCAGCCAAGATGTCTTGAACACTGAAGCTTTCTTT
j_gene: TRBJ2-3; v_gene: TRBV5-1; d_gene: TRBD2; abundance: NA; CDR3aa: CASSLYSGGTDTQYF; CDR3nt: TGCGCCAGCAGCTTGTACAGCGGGGGCACAGATACGCAGTATTTT
j_gene: TRBJ2-1; v_gene: TRBV5-1; d_gene: NA; abundance: NA; CDR3aa: CASSLGRGYNEQFF; CDR3nt: TGCGCCAGCAGCTTGGGCAGGGGCTACAATGAGCAGTTCTTC
j_gene: TRBJ1-4; v_gene: TRBV2; d_gene: NA; abundance: NA; CDR3aa: CASSEAAVPNEKLFF; CDR3nt: TGTGCCAGCAGTGAAGCGGCGGTCCCTAATGAAAAACTGTTTTTT
j_gene: TRBJ1-1; v_gene: TRBV27; d_gene: NA; abundance: few; CDR3aa: CASSLSTVYHSVTEAFF; CDR3nt: TGTGCCAGCAGTTTATCCACAGTGTATCATTCTGTAACTGAAGCTTTCTTT
j_gene: TRBJ2-2; v_gene: TRBV29-1; d_gene: NA; abundance: NA; CDR3aa: CSGGYGGELFF; CDR3nt: TGCAGCGGAGGGTACGGCGGGGAGCTGTTTTTT
j_gene: TRBJ1-1; v_gene: TRBV19; d_gene: NA; abundance: NA; CDR3aa: CASSIVWSARGTEAFF; CDR3nt: TGTGCCAGTAGTATAGTGTGGAGTGCTAGGGGCACTGAAGCTTTCTTT
j_gene: TRBJ2-7; v_gene: TRBV28; d_gene: TRBD2; abundance: NA; CDR3aa: CASSTPGGGYEQYF; CDR3nt: TGTGCCAGCAGTACGCCCGGGGGGGGCTACGAGCAGTACTTC
j_gene: TRBJ1-4; v_gene: TRBV19; d_gene: NA; abundance: NA; CDR3aa: CASSLQRATNEKLFF; CDR3nt: TGTGCCAGTAGTCTTCAGAGGGCAACTAATGAAAAACTGTTTTTT
j_gene: TRBJ2-2; v_gene: TRBV29-1; d_gene: TRBD1; abundance: NA; CDR3aa: CSVETGVTGELFF; CDR3nt: TGCAGCGTTGAGACAGGGGTCACCGGGGAGCTGTTTTTT
j_gene: TRBJ1-6; v_gene: TRBV28; d_gene: NA; abundance: NA; CDR3aa: CASRTGTLNSPLHF; CDR3nt: TGTGCCAGCAGGACCGGGACACTTAATTCACCCCTCCACTTT
j_gene: TRBJ2-1; v_gene: TRBV28; d_gene: TRBD1; abundance: NA; CDR3aa: CASSLTGRSYNEQFF; CDR3nt: TGTGCCAGCAGTTTGACAGGGCGCTCTTACAATGAGCAGTTCTTC
j_gene: TRBJ1-1; v_gene: TRBV4-2; d_gene: NA; abundance: NA; CDR3aa: CASQRGAIGDTEAFF; CDR3nt: TGTGCCAGCCAACGGGGGGCGATAGGGGACACTGAAGCTTTCTTT
j_gene: TRBJ2-3; v_gene: TRBV7-7; d_gene: TRBD2; abundance: NA; CDR3aa: CASSLGGGHTDTQYF; CDR3nt: TGTGCTAGCAGCTTAGGCGGGGGGCATACAGATACGCAGTATTTT
j_gene: TRBJ2-7; v_gene: TRBV28; d_gene: TRBD2; abundance: NA; CDR3aa: CASSLSLGLAGGYEQYF; CDR3nt: TGTGCCAGCAGTTTATCCTTGGGACTAGCGGGAGGCTACGAGCAGTACTTC
j_gene: TRBJ2-7; v_gene: TRBV5-1; d_gene: TRBD1; abundance: NA; CDR3aa: CASSPSTGGTYEQYF; CDR3nt: TGCGCCAGCAGCCCTTCTACAGGGGGGACCTACGAGCAGTACTTC
j_gene: TRBJ1-5; v_gene: TRBV4-2; d_gene: NA; abundance: once; CDR3aa: CASSQSLVQPQHF; CDR3nt: TGTGCCAGCAGCCAATCGTTAGTCCAGCCCCAGCATTTT
j_gene: TRBJ1-5; v_gene: TRBV10-2; d_gene: TRBD1; abundance: once; CDR3aa: CASRQGNQPQHF; CDR3nt: TGCGCCAGCAGACAGGGGAATCAGCCCCAGCATTTT
j_gene: TRBJ2-4; v_gene: TRBV28; d_gene: TRBD1; abundance: once; CDR3aa: CATTQGGFAKNIQYF; CDR3nt: TGTGCCACCACACAGGGGGGCTTTGCCAAAAACATTCAGTACTTC
j_gene: TRBJ2-1; v_gene: TRBV11-1; d_gene: TRBD2; abundance: NA; CDR3aa: CASSLEGLAGDNEQFF; CDR3nt: TGTGCCAGCAGCTTAGAAGGCCTAGCGGGGGACAATGAGCAGTTCTTC
j_gene: TRBJ1-5; v_gene: TRBV5-1; d_gene: TRBD1; abundance: NA; CDR3aa: CASSLDGGGVQPQHF; CDR3nt: TGCGCCAGCAGCTTGGACGGAGGGGGCGTTCAGCCCCAGCATTTT
j_gene: TRBJ2-3; v_gene: TRBV28; d_gene: TRBD1; abundance: NA; CDR3aa: CANSPQGARTDTQYF; CDR3nt: TGTGCCAACTCCCCTCAGGGGGCGCGAACAGATACGCAGTATTTT
j_gene: TRBJ1-1; v_gene: TRBV21-1; d_gene: NA; abundance: NA; CDR3aa: CASSGGTGPNTEAFF; CDR3nt: TGTGCCAGCAGCGGAGGGACAGGACCGAACACTGAAGCTTTCTTT
j_gene: TRBJ2-7; v_gene: TRBV7-2; d_gene: TRBD1; abundance: once; CDR3aa: CASSLNRGSYEQYF; CDR3nt: TGTGCCAGCAGCTTAAACAGGGGCTCCTACGAGCAGTACTTC
j_gene: TRBJ2-7; v_gene: TRBV7-9; d_gene: NA; abundance: NA; CDR3aa: CASSLDSLGNREYF; CDR3nt: TGTGCCAGCAGCTTAGACTCGCTGGGGAACAGGGAGTACTTC
j_gene: TRBJ1-2; v_gene: TRBV7-9; d_gene: NA; abundance: NA; CDR3aa: CASRRQVGLGGYGYTF; CDR3nt: TGTGCCAGCAGAAGACAAGTGGGTTTGGGTGGCTATGGCTACACCTTC
j_gene: TRBJ2-3; v_gene: TRBV4-2; d_gene: TRBD2; abundance: NA; CDR3aa: CASSQPGLATTDTQYF; CDR3nt: TGTGCCAGCAGCCAACCGGGACTAGCGACCACAGATACGCAGTATTTT
j_gene: TRBJ2-2; v_gene: TRBV5-1; d_gene: TRBD2; abundance: NA; CDR3aa: CASSLTGEGTGELFF; CDR3nt: TGCGCCAGCAGCTTGACGGGGGAGGGCACCGGGGAGCTGTTTTTT
j_gene: TRBJ1-2; v_gene: TRBV29-1; d_gene: NA; abundance: NA; CDR3aa: CSVLREKRGYTF; CDR3nt: TGCAGCGTGTTGAGGGAGAAACGGGGCTACACCTTC
j_gene: TRBJ2-3; v_gene: TRBV28; d_gene: TRBD2; abundance: NA; CDR3aa: CASSSLAGGVDTQYF; CDR3nt: TGTGCTAGCAGTTCTCTAGCGGGAGGTGTAGATACGCAGTATTTT
j_gene: TRBJ2-1; v_gene: TRBV2; d_gene: TRBD2; abundance: NA; CDR3aa: CASSETSGGNNEQFF; CDR3nt: TGTGCCAGCAGTGAGACTAGCGGGGGGAACAATGAGCAGTTCTTC
j_gene: TRBJ1-2; v_gene: TRBV28; d_gene: NA; abundance: NA; CDR3aa: CASRREGYTF; CDR3nt: TGTGCCAGCCGTCGGGAAGGCTACACCTTC
j_gene: TRBJ1-2; v_gene: TRBV3-1/TRBV3-2; d_gene: NA; abundance: few; CDR3aa: CASSQRQVANYGYTF; CDR3nt: TGTGCCAGCAGCCAAAGACAGGTAGCTAACTATGGCTACACCTTC
j_gene: TRBJ1-1; v_gene: TRBV3-1/TRBV3-2; d_gene: NA; abundance: once; CDR3aa: CASSPSRQSTEAFF; CDR3nt: TGTGCCAGCAGCCCATCTCGACAGTCTACTGAAGCTTTCTTT
j_gene: TRBJ1-1; v_gene: TRBV2; d_gene: NA; abundance: NA; CDR3aa: CASWGGNTEAFF; CDR3nt: TGTGCCAGCTGGGGCGGGAACACTGAAGCTTTCTTT
j_gene: TRBJ2-7; v_gene: TRBV18; d_gene: TRBD1; abundance: NA; CDR3aa: CASSLDRGETYEQYF; CDR3nt: TGTGCCAGCTCACTAGACAGGGGTGAAACTTACGAGCAGTACTTC
j_gene: TRBJ1-2; v_gene: TRBV5-3; d_gene: NA; abundance: NA; CDR3aa: CARSGRGGYTF; CDR3nt: TGTGCCAGAAGCGGAAGAGGGGGCTACACCTTC
j_gene: TRBJ2-3; v_gene: TRBV28; d_gene: TRBD2; abundance: NA; CDR3aa: CASSSPGRHTQYF; CDR3nt: TGTGCCAGCAGTTCACCCGGGAGGCATACGCAGTATTTT
j_gene: TRBJ2-1; v_gene: TRBV28; d_gene: TRBD2; abundance: NA; CDR3aa: CASNLYLGLDQFF; CDR3nt: TGTGCCAGCAATCTTTATTTGGGACTAGATCAGTTCTTC
j_gene: TRBJ2-3; v_gene: TRBV5-1; d_gene: NA; abundance: NA; CDR3aa: CASRRGFGDLAFLTDTQYF; CDR3nt: TGCGCCAGCAGGAGGGGTTTCGGGGACTTAGCATTCCTCACAGATACGCAGTATTTT
j_gene: TRBJ1-1; v_gene: TRBV30; d_gene: NA; abundance: NA; CDR3aa: CAFSREVATEAFF; CDR3nt: TGTGCCTTTTCTCGTGAGGTGGCCACTGAAGCTTTCTTT
j_gene: TRBJ2-2; v_gene: TRBV4-1; d_gene: NA; abundance: NA; CDR3aa: CASSQGTGWGGELFF; CDR3nt: TGCGCCAGCAGCCAAGGAACGGGATGGGGCGGGGAGCTGTTTTTT
j_gene: TRBJ2-5; v_gene: TRBV30; d_gene: NA; abundance: few; CDR3aa: CAWRRDSETQYF; CDR3nt: TGTGCCTGGAGACGGGACTCAGAGACCCAGTACTTC
j_gene: TRBJ2-2; v_gene: TRBV6-5; d_gene: NA; abundance: few; CDR3aa: CASLGGTNTGELFF; CDR3nt: TGTGCCAGCTTAGGGGGAACTAACACCGGGGAGCTGTTTTTT
j_gene: TRBJ2-5; v_gene: TRBV10-2; d_gene: NA; abundance: NA; CDR3aa: CASSDRDTETQYF; CDR3nt: TGCGCCAGCAGTGACAGGGATACGGAGACCCAGTACTTC